This TCR beta chain appears in the sequencing data of a study of blood T cell repertoires in COVID-19. Overall study context: Italy, Spain and the United States were the sources of the convalescent and acute COVID-19 samples. Sources were T cells, B-cell-depleted T cells, or PBMCs; the material itself was cDNA or gDNA.

This clone was seen once. In the study's own analysis: Amplification of reference gene primers provided the estimated nucleated cell counts. Libraries were prepared by immunoSEQ multiplex PCR; TCRdb keeps only in-frame clonotypes and omits some of them. V, J and clone size are taken as reported in that table, and D and trimming were inferred from the DNA itself. There are tens of thousands of clones in the sample; 75% to 95% occur only once, and roughly 0.8% lies in the top ten. The CDR3 consists of 13 residues. Between the trimmed V and J ends, which lost 4 bases and 5 bases, there was a span of 9 bases. The V gene's germline CDR1 is SGHAT and CDR2 FQNNGV.

The sequencing sample was made of peripheral blood. The TCR sequence derives from a woman older than 75 with acute or convalescent COVID-19. The genes are TRBV11-2 and TRBJ1-5; D is unclear. CDR3 in DNA: TGTGCCAGCAGCTCCATGCGGGATCAGCCCCAGCATTTT. Protein product: CASSSMRDQPQHF.